These T cell receptor beta chains were read from a single sample in a study of blood T cell repertoires in COVID-19. The table came from immunoSEQ multiplex PCR; TCRdb's copy has only in-frame clones and leaves some out. This table has 210,000 or so clones, just over 85% appearing once. Source material: peripheral blood. Every receptor here comes from a man aged 45-60 years with acute or convalescent COVID-19. The conserved cysteine and the conserved F or W are not part of the CDR3 here. The D gene is left open where the match is weak.

v_gene: TRBV5-6
j_gene: TRBJ1-4
d_gene: -
CDR3aa: ASSSAGRTNEKLF

v_gene: TRBV5-6
j_gene: TRBJ1-2
d_gene: -
CDR3aa: ASSQSQGLNIYGYT

v_gene: TRBV7-8
j_gene: TRBJ1-5
d_gene: TRBD1
CDR3aa: ASSLTPTGNNQPQH

v_gene: TRBV4-2
j_gene: TRBJ2-6
d_gene: -
CDR3aa: ASSQAISGANVLT

v_gene: TRBV2
j_gene: TRBJ1-2
d_gene: -
CDR3aa: ASRVDSIYGYT

v_gene: TRBV6-4
j_gene: TRBJ1-2
d_gene: TRBD1
CDR3aa: ASSDPWTGSGYT

v_gene: TRBV15
j_gene: TRBJ2-1
d_gene: TRBD2
CDR3aa: ATSRGLAGVNEQF

v_gene: TRBV7-7
j_gene: TRBJ2-7
d_gene: TRBD1
CDR3aa: ASSPRQGSYEQY

v_gene: TRBV3-1/TRBV3-2
j_gene: TRBJ2-1
d_gene: TRBD2
CDR3aa: ASSRSGGTGNEQF

v_gene: TRBV27
j_gene: TRBJ1-2
d_gene: TRBD1
CDR3aa: ASSFAGTGGVINYGYT

v_gene: TRBV18
j_gene: TRBJ2-7
d_gene: TRBD2
CDR3aa: ASSPWSTSGAKIEQY

v_gene: TRBV5-1
j_gene: TRBJ1-2
d_gene: -
CDR3aa: ASSPTPGVGGYT

v_gene: TRBV4-1
j_gene: TRBJ2-7
d_gene: TRBD1
CDR3aa: ASSQRTGTYEQY

v_gene: TRBV4-1
j_gene: TRBJ1-2
d_gene: -
CDR3aa: ASSHGAVYGYT

v_gene: TRBV10-3
j_gene: TRBJ1-2
d_gene: -
CDR3aa: AISPSGDGYGYT

v_gene: TRBV5-1
j_gene: TRBJ2-7
d_gene: -
CDR3aa: ASSRGQGGSYEQY

v_gene: TRBV5-1
j_gene: TRBJ2-7
d_gene: -
CDR3aa: ASSLEGQYEQY

v_gene: TRBV6-5
j_gene: TRBJ2-3
d_gene: TRBD1
CDR3aa: ASGQRTDTQY

v_gene: TRBV12-3/TRBV12-4
j_gene: TRBJ2-2
d_gene: TRBD2
CDR3aa: ASTRGGPGELF

v_gene: TRBV19
j_gene: TRBJ2-5
d_gene: -
CDR3aa: ASSIQVQETQY

v_gene: TRBV6-5
j_gene: TRBJ1-3
d_gene: TRBD1
CDR3aa: ASRSSGGFGNTIY

v_gene: TRBV9
j_gene: TRBJ2-3
d_gene: -
CDR3aa: ASSVAQGYTDTQY

v_gene: TRBV9
j_gene: TRBJ1-1
d_gene: TRBD1
CDR3aa: ASSHDRVGAEAF

v_gene: TRBV5-1
j_gene: TRBJ2-2
d_gene: -
CDR3aa: ASSQTNTGELF

v_gene: TRBV12-3/TRBV12-4
j_gene: TRBJ2-5
d_gene: -
CDR3aa: ASSFGGKETQY

v_gene: TRBV19
j_gene: TRBJ1-2
d_gene: -
CDR3aa: ASIGFGSARLRKYGYT

v_gene: TRBV19
j_gene: TRBJ1-1
d_gene: -
CDR3aa: ASSIVRGPTREAF

v_gene: TRBV5-1
j_gene: TRBJ1-5
d_gene: -
CDR3aa: ASSSGGEGAPQH

v_gene: TRBV20-1
j_gene: TRBJ1-2
d_gene: -
CDR3aa: SATEGGVYGYT

v_gene: TRBV2
j_gene: TRBJ2-7
d_gene: TRBD1
CDR3aa: ASRVLTGLYEQY

v_gene: TRBV9
j_gene: TRBJ2-7
d_gene: TRBD1
CDR3aa: ASSASGQGYEQY

v_gene: TRBV6-5
j_gene: TRBJ1-3
d_gene: -
CDR3aa: ASSRTDYSGNTIY

v_gene: TRBV5-1
j_gene: TRBJ1-1
d_gene: TRBD1
CDR3aa: ASSAGQGARTEAF

v_gene: TRBV11-2
j_gene: TRBJ2-1
d_gene: -
CDR3aa: ATSGATYNEQF

v_gene: TRBV4-2
j_gene: TRBJ2-5
d_gene: -
CDR3aa: ASSQDAGTLYYQETQY

v_gene: TRBV2
j_gene: TRBJ1-1
d_gene: TRBD1
CDR3aa: ASSRDRSREAF

v_gene: TRBV6-2/TRBV6-3
j_gene: TRBJ1-5
d_gene: -
CDR3aa: ASSQGNQPQH

v_gene: TRBV9
j_gene: TRBJ1-5
d_gene: -
CDR3aa: ASSVGTERGQPQH

v_gene: TRBV9
j_gene: TRBJ2-7
d_gene: -
CDR3aa: ASSVGNSLPEQY

v_gene: TRBV25-1
j_gene: TRBJ2-5
d_gene: -
CDR3aa: ASSEYIRGRGFTETQY